The source of this TCR beta chain is a study of molecular identifiers for immune sequencing clone quantification. Whole-study context: In replicates, the authors split RNA from 20,000 or 100,000 naive CD8 cells five ways and sequenced four. Findings and limits, study-wide: Because of identical TCR molecules sharing a barcode, sizes of highly expanded clones could be underestimated.

This clonotype came up a few times. Its antigen is not known. TCRdb used MiXCR to reprocess the PCR reads, holding one entry per CDR3 protein. The sample shows tens of thousands of distinct CDR3 sequences, about 23% of them seen only once. Trimming shortened V by 0 bases and J by 12 bases, and 24 bases separated the two germline ends. The CDR3 sequence is 17 residues long. In germline, CDR1 is LGHNA, CDR2 YSLEER. The genes are TRBV4-3 and TRBJ2-1; D unresolved. Sample: naive CD8+ T cells from blood, with Jurkat cell RNA spiked in. Subset: FACS-sorted CD8+CD4-CCR7+CD45RA+ naive T cells. The source is a human donor in good health. Some libraries in this study had Jurkat cell RNA spiked in. The DNA of the CDR3 is TGCGCCAGCAGCCAAGATTTCGCCGCCAGTAACACAATGAGGCAGTTCTTC. It is translated as CASSQDFAASNTMRQFF.